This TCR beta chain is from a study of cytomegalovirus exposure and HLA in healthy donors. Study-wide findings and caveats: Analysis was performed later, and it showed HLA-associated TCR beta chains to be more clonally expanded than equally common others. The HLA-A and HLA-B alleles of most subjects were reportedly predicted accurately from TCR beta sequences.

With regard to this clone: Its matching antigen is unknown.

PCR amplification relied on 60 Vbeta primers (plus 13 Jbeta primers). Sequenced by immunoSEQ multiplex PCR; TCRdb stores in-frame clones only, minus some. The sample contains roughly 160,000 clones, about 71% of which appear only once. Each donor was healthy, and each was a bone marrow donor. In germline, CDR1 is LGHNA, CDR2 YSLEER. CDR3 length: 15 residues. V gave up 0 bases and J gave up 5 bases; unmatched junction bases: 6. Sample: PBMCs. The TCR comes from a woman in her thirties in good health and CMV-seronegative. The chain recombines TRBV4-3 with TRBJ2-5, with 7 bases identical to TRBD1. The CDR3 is CASSQDLVGGETQYF. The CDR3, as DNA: TGCGCCAGCAGCCAAGATCTGGTAGGGGGCGAGACCCAGTACTTC.